The clone carrying this TCR beta chain is a singleton in its sample. The antigen remains undetermined. Donors sampled were nominally healthy, though unrecorded immune exposures were likely. The record originates from a study of cytomegalovirus exposure and HLA in healthy donors. Study-level information: The study's early data release held tens of millions of unique TCRs from HLA-typed donors. Findings and limits, study-wide: Cytomegalovirus-associated TCR beta chains were listed, numbering around 150.

The CDR3 runs to 15 residues. The germline V gene has CDR1 LNHDA and CDR2 SQIVND (reference sequence). V shed 6 bases, J shed 0 bases, and the junction held 4 bases outside the gene matches. The PCR made use of 60 Vbeta and 13 Jbeta primers. Authors' methods: Later, an analysis found roughly 80 million unique TCR beta chains, and about 10 million of these were shared. Clones were sequenced by immunoSEQ multiplex PCR, and TCRdb holds only the in-frame ones, with some missing. The DNA was the basis for D and trimming; V, J and clone size are from that table. Here the sample spans roughly 78,000 clones, about 64% being singletons.

This receptor was taken from a man aged 25 to 40 in good health and CMV-seropositive. The material sequenced was PBMCs. This sequence joins TRBV19 and TRBJ1-5; 8 bases are a match to TRBD1. CDR3 amino acids: CASRQGANSNQPQHF. The CDR3, as DNA: TGTGCCAGTAGGCAGGGGGCTAATAGCAATCAGCCCCAGCATTTT.